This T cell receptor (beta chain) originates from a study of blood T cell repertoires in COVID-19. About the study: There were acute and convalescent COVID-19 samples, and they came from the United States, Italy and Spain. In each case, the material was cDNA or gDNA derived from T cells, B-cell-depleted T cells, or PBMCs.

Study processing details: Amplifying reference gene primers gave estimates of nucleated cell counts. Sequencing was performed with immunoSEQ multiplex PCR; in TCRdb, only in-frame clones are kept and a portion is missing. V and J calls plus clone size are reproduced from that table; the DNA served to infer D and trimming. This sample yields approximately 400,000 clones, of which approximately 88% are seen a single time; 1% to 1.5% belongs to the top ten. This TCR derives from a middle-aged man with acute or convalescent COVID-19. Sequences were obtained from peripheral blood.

The CDR3 sequence: CATSRDLIVGQGNSPLHF. CDR3 DNA sequence: TGTGCCACCAGCAGAGATCTAATAGTGGGACAGGGAAATTCACCCCTCCACTTT. The chain couples TRBV15 to TRBJ1-6; TRBD1 agrees at 9 bases. V lost 0 bases, J lost 7 bases, and 10 bases stayed unmatched. From germline, CDR1 is LNHNV and CDR2 YYDKDF (reference sequence). The CDR3 extends over 18 amino acids.